The 11 T cell receptor beta chains below were found in one sample sequenced in a study of regulatory T cells in long-lasting Graves disease. In building TCR beta libraries, iRepertoire HTBI primers were used together with Arm-PCR of CDR3 regions. TCRdb reprocessed the multiplex PCR reads via MiXCR and lists one record per CDR3 protein. This sample has approximately 470,000 distinct CDR3 sequences; less than 25% occur once, and the top ten carry 7.8%. Time point here: persistent/refractory GD, antithyroid drugs over 5 years with positive TRAb. Extracted RNA from PBMCs served as the source of the TCR library. Here the sequenced sample was peripheral blood mononuclear cells (PBMCs), taken when the disease was refractory, from a patient treated with antithyroid drugs. The receptor source for this set is a female donor with Graves disease.

This chain connects TRBV28 to TRBJ2-1, with 8 bases aligning to TRBD1. After removal of 5 bases from V and 2 bases from J, the junction contained 5 bases not matched to a gene. Germline CDR1 is MDHEN and CDR2 is SYDVKM. This CDR3 comprises 15 residues. CDR3 sequence: CASSPTGVPYNEQFF. CDR3 in DNA: TGTGCCAGCAGTCCGACAGGGGTCCCCTACAATGAGCAGTTCTTC.

Concerning this clonotype itself: Just one base apart from a much larger clone, this may be a read error. J is TRBJ2-5 and V is TRBV7-9; D remains ambiguous. Between the trimmed V and J ends, which lost 1 base and 9 bases, there was a span of 6 bases. The germline V gene has CDR1 SEHNR and CDR2 FQNEAQ (reference sequence). CDR3 length: 11 amino acids. The chain's CDR3 is CASSLDLAQYF. In nucleotides, the CDR3 is TGTGCCAGCAGCTTAGATTTGGCCCAGTACTTC.

In this sample, this clonotype turned up a few times. The chain couples TRBV19 to TRBJ1-4; possibly TRBD1 for D (5 bases). CDR3 size: 14 residues. The V end was cut by 6 bases, the J end by 6 bases, with 14 bases between. CDR1 is LNHDA and CDR2 is SQIVND in the germline V gene (reference sequence). The CDR3 reads CASSWGIGDEKLFF. CDR3 nucleotide sequence: TGTGCCAGTAGCTGGGGGATCGGTGATGAAAAACTGTTTTTT.

V and J are TRBV27 and TRBJ1-5; 9 bases are shared with TRBD1. J gave up 8 bases and V 5 bases, and 10 bases lay outside the gene matches. The CDR3 totals 15 residues. The germline V gene has CDR1 MNHEY and CDR2 SMNVEV (reference sequence). The CDR3 here is CASSPWTGAGEPQHF. CDR3 nucleotides: TGTGCCAGCAGTCCATGGACAGGGGCCGGGGAGCCCCAGCATTTT.

This chain joins TRBV5-6 and TRBJ1-1; tentatively, D is TRBD1 (5 bases). Trimming took off 5 bases at V and 6 bases at J, with 17 bases between the two ends. This CDR3 contains 14 residues. Germline V gene data show CDR1 as SGHDT and CDR2 as YYEEEE. CDR3 in amino acids: CASSYGGVGAEAFF. The CDR3 nucleotides read TGTGCCAGCAGTTACGGAGGGGTGGGGGCTGAAGCTTTCTTT.

This CDR3 is CASSLEQGVGQPQHF. DNA of the CDR3: TGTGCCAGCAGCTTAGAGCAGGGGGTTGGTCAGCCCCAGCATTTT. V and J are TRBV7-6 and TRBJ1-5; 7 nucleotides agree with TRBD1. Germline V CDR1 and CDR2: SGHVS, FNYEAQ. The CDR3 covers 15 residues. V was pared by 1 base and J by 6 bases, with 6 bases of the junction left unmatched.

In regard to this clonotype: This may be a read error, as it is one base from a much larger clone. The chain couples TRBV11-2 to TRBJ2-2; no firm D call. Germline V gives CDR1 SGHAT, CDR2 FQNNGV. Trimming removed 6 bases from V and 6 bases from J, with 14 bases in between. The CDR3 has 14 amino acids. CDR3 region: CASRPSEGAGELFF. The DNA for the CDR3 is TGTGCCAGCAGGCCGAGTGAAGGCGCCGGGGAGCTGTTTTTT.

This clonotype was observed a handful of times. The V and J genes are TRBV6-9 and TRBJ2-7; 8 bases are shared with TRBD2. This CDR3 region has 15 residues. Trimming at V came to 4 bases and at J to 3 bases, leaving 8 bases not matched to a gene. Germline CDR1 and CDR2: MNHGY and SVAAGI. Here the CDR3 DNA reads TGTGCCAGCAGTTTGGCCGGGGGGGCTTTCTACGAGCAGTACTTC. Translation gives CASSLAGGAFYEQYF.

The V gene is TRBV30, the J gene TRBJ2-2; TRBD1 aligns across 10 bases. Unmatched junction bases numbered 4, after V lost 5 bases and J lost 7 bases. CDR3 length equals 13 residues. CDR1 and CDR2 from the germline V gene are GTSNPN and SVGIG (reference sequence). CDR3 nucleotide sequence: TGTGCCTGGGACAGGGGGCGAGGCGGGGAGCTGTTTTTT. Translated, it gives CAWDRGRGGELFF.

This clonotype has a count of ten or more. This chain connects TRBV29-1 to TRBJ1-2; the D gene is possibly TRBD1 (6 bases). The germline V gene encodes CDR1 SQVTM and CDR2 ANQGSEA. V was pared by 7 bases and J by 1 base, with 13 bases between. The CDR3 sequence is 13 residues long. CDR3 sequence (DNA): TGCAGCGCACTCACAGGGCTTAACTATGGCTACACCTTC. This gives the protein CSALTGLNYGYTF.

This chain connects TRBV29-1 to TRBJ2-2, with unresolved D. Trimming removed 5 bases at V and 8 bases at J, with 12 bases between. Germline V gives CDR1 SQVTM, CDR2 ANQGSEA. This CDR3 has 12 residues. The CDR3: CSVPRHRGELFF. DNA of the CDR3: TGCAGCGTTCCTCGTCACCGGGGGGAGCTGTTTTTT.